This TCR beta chain derives from a study of metastatic and nonmetastatic thyroid tumors. Turning to the study itself: The study looked at repertoires side by side in blood and in tumor or nodule tissue from malignant and benign thyroid patients.

Authors' data handling: A papillary thyroid cancer distant-metastasis classifier was built from CDR3 differences across clinicopathological groups. TCRdb re-clonotyped the PCR reads via MiXCR. The V and J calls, along with clone size, are taken from TCRdb and not from the paper's own processing. The data contain under 8,000 clones, roughly 35% of them seen just once; the ten biggest clones take up over 10%. Patients underwent thyroid surgery, and none had received any treatment before it. This clone was counted between two and nine times. Germline CDR1 and CDR2: MDHEN and SYDVKM. The CDR3 is 13 amino acids. V shed 6 bases and J shed 6 bases, with 15 bases lying between them.

The chain combines TRBV28 with TRBJ2-7; D is perhaps TRBD1 (6 bases). The receptor was derived from a female donor with papillary thyroid cancer or a benign thyroid nodule (not recorded which). Some clones in this sample may be carry-over from other donors' samples. The source material was adjacent normal tissue. Written as DNA, the CDR3 is TGTGCCAGCAGGATGAGGGGGAAAGGCGAGCAGTACTTC. This translates into CASRMRGKGEQYF.